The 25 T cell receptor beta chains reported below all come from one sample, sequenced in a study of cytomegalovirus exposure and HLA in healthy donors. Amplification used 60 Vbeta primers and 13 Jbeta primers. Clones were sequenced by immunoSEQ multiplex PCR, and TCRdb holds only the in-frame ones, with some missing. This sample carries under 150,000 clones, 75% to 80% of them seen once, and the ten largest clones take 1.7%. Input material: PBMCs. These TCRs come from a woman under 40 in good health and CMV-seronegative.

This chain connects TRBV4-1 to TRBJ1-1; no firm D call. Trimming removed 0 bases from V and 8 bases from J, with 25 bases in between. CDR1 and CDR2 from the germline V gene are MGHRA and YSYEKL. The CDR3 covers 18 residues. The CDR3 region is CASSQDIHRGLQQEEAFF. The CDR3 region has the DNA TGCGCCAGCAGCCAAGATATTCATCGCGGGCTCCAACAAGAGGAAGCTTTCTTT.

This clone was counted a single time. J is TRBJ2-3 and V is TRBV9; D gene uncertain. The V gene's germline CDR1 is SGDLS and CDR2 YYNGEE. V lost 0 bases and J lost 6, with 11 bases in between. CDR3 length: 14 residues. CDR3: CASSVGPERDTQYF. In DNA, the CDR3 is TGTGCCAGCAGCGTAGGACCAGAGAGGGATACGCAGTATTTT.

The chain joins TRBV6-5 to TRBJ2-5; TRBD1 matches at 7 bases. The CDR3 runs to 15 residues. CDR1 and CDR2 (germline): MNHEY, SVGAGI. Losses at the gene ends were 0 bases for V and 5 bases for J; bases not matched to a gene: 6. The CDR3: CASSYSAGGGETQYF. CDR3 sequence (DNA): TGTGCCAGCAGTTACTCGGCAGGGGGTGGCGAGACCCAGTACTTC.

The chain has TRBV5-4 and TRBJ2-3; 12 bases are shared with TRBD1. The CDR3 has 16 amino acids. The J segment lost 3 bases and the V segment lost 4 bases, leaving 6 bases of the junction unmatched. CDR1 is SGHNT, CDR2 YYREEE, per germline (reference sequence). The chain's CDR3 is CASSTPGQGATDTQYF. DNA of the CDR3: TGTGCCAGCAGCACCCCGGGACAGGGGGCAACAGATACGCAGTATTTT. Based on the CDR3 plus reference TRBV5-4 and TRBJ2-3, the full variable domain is ETGVTQSPTHLIKTRGQQVTLRCSSQSGHNTVSWYQQALGQGPQFIFQYYREEENGRGNFPPRFSGLQFPNYSSELNVNALELDDSALYLCASSTPGQGATDTQYFGPGTRLTVL.

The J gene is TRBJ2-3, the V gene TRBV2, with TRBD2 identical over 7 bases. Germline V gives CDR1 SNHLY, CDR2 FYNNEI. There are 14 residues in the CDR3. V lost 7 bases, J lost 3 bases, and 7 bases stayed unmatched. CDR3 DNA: TGTGCCAGCATAACAGCGGGGCCAACAGATACGCAGTATTTT. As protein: CASITAGPTDTQYF.

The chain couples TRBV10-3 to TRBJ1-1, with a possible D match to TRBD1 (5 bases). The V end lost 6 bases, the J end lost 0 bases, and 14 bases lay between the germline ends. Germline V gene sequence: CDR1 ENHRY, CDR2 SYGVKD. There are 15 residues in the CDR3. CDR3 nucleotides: TGTGCCATCAGGTTCTCACAGGTACTGAACACTGAAGCTTTCTTT. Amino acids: CAIRFSQVLNTEAFF.

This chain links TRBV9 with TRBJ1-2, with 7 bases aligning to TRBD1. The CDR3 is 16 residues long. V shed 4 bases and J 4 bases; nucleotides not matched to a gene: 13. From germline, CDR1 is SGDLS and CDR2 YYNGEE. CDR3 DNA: TGTGCCAGCAGCCTAAACACTCGACAGGGAAGCTATGGCTACACCTTC. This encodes CASSLNTRQGSYGYTF.

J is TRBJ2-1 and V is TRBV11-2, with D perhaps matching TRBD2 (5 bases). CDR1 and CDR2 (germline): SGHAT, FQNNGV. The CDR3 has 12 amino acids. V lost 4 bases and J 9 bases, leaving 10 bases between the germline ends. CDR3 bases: TGTGCCAGCAGCTCTACAGAGGGTGAGCAGTTCTTC. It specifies CASSSTEGEQFF.

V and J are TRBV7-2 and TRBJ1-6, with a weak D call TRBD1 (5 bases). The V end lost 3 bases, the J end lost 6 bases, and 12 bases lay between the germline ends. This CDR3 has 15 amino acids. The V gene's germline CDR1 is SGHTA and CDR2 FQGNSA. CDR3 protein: CASSLGPSRNSPLHF. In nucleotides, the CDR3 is TGTGCCAGCAGCTTGGGGCCCAGTCGTAATTCACCCCTCCACTTT.

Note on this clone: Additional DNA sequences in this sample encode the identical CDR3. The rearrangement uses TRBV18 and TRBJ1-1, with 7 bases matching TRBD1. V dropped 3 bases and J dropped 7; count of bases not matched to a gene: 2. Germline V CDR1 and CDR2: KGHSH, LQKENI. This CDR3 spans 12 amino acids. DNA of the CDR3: TGTGCCAGCTCACCTGACAGGGTTGAAGCTTTCTTT. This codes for CASSPDRVEAFF.

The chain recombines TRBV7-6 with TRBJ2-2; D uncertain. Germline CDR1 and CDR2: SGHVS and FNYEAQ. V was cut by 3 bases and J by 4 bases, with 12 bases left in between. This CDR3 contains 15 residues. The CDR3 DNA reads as TGTGCCAGCAGCTTTCCCGGGTCCTCCACCGGGGAGCTGTTTTTT. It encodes CASSFPGSSTGELFF.

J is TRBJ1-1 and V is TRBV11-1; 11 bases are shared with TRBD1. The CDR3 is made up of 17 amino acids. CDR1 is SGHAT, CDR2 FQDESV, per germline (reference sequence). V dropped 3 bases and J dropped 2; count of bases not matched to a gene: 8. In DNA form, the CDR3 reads TGTGCCAGCAGCTTGCTAGGACAGGGGGCACCTAACACTGAAGCTTTCTTT. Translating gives CASSLLGQGAPNTEAFF.

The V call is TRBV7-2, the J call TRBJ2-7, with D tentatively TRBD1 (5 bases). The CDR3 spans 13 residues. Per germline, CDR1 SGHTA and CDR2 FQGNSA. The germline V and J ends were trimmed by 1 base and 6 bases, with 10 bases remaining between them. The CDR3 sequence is CASSLENRFEQYF. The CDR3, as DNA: TGTGCCAGCAGCTTAGAGAACAGGTTCGAGCAGTACTTC.

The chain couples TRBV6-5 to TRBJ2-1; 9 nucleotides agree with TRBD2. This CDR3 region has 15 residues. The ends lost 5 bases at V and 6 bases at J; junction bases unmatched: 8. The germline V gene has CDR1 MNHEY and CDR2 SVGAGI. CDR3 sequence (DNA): TGTGCCAGCAGTCGCTCCGGGACTAGCTTCAATGAGCAGTTCTTC. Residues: CASSRSGTSFNEQFF.

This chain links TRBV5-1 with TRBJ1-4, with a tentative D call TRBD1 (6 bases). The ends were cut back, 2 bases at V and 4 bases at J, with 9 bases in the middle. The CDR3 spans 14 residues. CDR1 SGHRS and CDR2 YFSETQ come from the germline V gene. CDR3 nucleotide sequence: TGCGCCAGCAGCTTTAAAGGGGGTAATGAAAAACTGTTTTTT. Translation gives CASSFKGGNEKLFF.

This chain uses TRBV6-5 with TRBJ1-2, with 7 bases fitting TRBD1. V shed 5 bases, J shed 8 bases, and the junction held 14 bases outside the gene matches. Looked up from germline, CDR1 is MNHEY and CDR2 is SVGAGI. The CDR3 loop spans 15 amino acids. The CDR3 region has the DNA TGTGCCAGCAGTCGTCCCGGGACAGCGGTCGGGGGCTACACCTTC. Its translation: CASSRPGTAVGGYTF.

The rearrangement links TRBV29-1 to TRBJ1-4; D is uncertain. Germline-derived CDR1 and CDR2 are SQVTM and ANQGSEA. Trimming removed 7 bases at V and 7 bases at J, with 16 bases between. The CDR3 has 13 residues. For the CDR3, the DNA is TGCAGCGCCGGAGTCGAGGGAGGTGAAAAACTGTTTTTT. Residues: CSAGVEGGEKLFF.

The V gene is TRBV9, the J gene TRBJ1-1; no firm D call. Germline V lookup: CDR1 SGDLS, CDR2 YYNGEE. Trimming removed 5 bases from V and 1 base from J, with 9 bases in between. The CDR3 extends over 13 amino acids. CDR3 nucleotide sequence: TGTGCCAGCAGTGTCTTCTGGAACACTGAAGCTTTCTTT. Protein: CASSVFWNTEAFF.

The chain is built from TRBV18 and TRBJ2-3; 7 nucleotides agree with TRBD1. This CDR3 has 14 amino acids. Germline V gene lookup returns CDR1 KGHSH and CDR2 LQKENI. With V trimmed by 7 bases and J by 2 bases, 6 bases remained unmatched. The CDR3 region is CASYRGTITDTQYF. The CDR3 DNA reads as TGTGCCAGCTACAGGGGAACGATCACAGATACGCAGTATTTT.

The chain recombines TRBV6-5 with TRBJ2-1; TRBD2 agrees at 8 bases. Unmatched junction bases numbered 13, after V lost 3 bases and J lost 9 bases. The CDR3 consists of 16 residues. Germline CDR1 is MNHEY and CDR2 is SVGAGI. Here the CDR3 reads CASSYFSGGGISEQFF. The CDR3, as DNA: TGTGCCAGCAGTTATTTTTCTGGCGGGGGGATATCTGAGCAGTTCTTC.

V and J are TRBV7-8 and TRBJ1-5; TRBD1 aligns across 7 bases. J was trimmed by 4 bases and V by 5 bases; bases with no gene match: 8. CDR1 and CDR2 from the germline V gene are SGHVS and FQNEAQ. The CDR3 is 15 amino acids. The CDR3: CASSPQQGGNQPQHF. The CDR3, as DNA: TGTGCCAGCAGCCCCCAGCAGGGGGGTAATCAGCCCCAGCATTTT.

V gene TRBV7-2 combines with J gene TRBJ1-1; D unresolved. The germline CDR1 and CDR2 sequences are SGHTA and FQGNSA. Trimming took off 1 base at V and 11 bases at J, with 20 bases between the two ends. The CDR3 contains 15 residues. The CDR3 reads CASSLDPSVAGKAFF. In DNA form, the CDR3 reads TGTGCCAGCAGCTTAGATCCCTCCGTGGCAGGAAAGGCTTTCTTT. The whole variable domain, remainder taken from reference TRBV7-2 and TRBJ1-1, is GAGVSQSPSNKVTEKGKDVELRCDPISGHTALYWYRQSLGQGLEFLIYFQGNSAPDKSGLPSDRFSAERTGGSVSTLTIQRTQQEDSAVYLCASSLDPSVAGKAFFGQGTRLTVV.

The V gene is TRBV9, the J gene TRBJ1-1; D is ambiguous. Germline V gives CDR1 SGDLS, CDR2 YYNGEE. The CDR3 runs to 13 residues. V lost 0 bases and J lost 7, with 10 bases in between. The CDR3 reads CASSVAGGIEAFF. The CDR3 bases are TGTGCCAGCAGCGTAGCAGGAGGAATTGAAGCTTTCTTT.

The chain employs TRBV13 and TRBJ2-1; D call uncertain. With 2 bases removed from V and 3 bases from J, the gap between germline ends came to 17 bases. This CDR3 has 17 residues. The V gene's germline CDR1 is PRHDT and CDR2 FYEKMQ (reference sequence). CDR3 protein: CASSLIIPADIYNEQFF. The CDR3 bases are TGTGCCAGCAGCTTAATTATACCCGCCGACATCTACAATGAGCAGTTCTTC.

CDR3 sequence (DNA): TGCGCCAGCAGCCAAGACGGTCTACTCCCCGGGGAGCTGTTTTTT. This sequence encodes CASSQDGLLPGELFF. The J gene is TRBJ2-2, the V gene TRBV4-3; D remains ambiguous. The CDR3 is 15 residues long. Germline CDR1 LGHNA, CDR2 YSLEER. The V and J ends lost 0 bases and 6 bases respectively, with 11 bases between them.